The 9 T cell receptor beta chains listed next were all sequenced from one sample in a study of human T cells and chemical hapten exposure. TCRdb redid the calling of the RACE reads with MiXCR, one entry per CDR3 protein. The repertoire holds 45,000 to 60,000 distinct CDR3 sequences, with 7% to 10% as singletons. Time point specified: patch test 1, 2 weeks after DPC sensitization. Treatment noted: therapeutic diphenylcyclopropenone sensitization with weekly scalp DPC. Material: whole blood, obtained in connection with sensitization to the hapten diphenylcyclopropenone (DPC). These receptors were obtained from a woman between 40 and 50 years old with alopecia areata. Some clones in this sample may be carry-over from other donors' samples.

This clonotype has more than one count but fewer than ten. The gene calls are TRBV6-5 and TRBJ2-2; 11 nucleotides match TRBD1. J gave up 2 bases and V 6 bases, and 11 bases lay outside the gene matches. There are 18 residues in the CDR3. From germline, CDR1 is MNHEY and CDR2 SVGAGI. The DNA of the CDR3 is TGTGCCAGCAGGAAACCGGGACAGGGGGTTTTAAACACCGGGGAGCTGTTTTTT. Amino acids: CASRKPGQGVLNTGELFF.

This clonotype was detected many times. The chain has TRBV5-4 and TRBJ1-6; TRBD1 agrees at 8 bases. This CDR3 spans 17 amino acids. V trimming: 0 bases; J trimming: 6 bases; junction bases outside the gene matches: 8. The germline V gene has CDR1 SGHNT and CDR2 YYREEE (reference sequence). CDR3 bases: TGTGCCAGCAGCTTGGGTGGTGCAGGGGGCACTAATTCACCCCTCCACTTT. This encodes CASSLGGAGGTNSPLHF.

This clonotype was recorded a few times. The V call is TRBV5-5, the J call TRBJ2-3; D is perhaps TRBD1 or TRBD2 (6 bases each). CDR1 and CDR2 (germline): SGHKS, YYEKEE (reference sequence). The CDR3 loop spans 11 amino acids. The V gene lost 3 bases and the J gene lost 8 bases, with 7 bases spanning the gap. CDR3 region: CASSWGATQYF. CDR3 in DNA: TGTGCCAGCAGCTGGGGGGCTACGCAGTATTTT.

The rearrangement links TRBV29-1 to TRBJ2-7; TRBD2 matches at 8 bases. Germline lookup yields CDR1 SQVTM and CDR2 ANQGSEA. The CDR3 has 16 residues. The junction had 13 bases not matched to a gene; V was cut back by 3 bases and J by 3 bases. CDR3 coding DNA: TGCAGCGTTGAGGGGATTAAGGGACTAGGGCTCTACGAGCAGTACTTC. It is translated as CSVEGIKGLGLYEQYF.

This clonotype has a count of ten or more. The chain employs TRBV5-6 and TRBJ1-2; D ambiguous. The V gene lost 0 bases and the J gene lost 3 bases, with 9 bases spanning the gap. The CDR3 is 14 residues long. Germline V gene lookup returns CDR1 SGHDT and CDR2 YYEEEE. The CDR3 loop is CASSLGTGYYGYTF. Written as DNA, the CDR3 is TGTGCCAGCAGCTTGGGGACGGGGTACTATGGCTACACCTTC.

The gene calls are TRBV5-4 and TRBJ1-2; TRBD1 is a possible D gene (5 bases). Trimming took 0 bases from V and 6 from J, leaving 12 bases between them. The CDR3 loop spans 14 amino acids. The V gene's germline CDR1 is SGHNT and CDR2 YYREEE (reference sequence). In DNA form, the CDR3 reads TGTGCCAGCAGCTTGGAAGCAGGGTCGGATGGCTACACCTTC. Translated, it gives CASSLEAGSDGYTF.

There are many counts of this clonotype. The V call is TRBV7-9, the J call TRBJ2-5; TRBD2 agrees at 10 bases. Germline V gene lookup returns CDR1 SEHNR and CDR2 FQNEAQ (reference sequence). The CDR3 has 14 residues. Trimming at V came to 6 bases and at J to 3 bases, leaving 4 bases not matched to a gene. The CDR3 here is CASRPGLAEETQYF. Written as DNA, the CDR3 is TGTGCCAGCAGACCAGGACTAGCGGAAGAGACCCAGTACTTC.

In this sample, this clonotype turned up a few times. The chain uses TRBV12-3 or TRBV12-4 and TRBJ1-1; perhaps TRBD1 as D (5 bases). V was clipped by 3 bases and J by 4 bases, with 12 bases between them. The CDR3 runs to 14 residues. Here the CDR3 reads CASSLRRRVTEAFF. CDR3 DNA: TGTGCCAGCAGTTTGCGCCGCAGGGTCACTGAAGCTTTCTTT.

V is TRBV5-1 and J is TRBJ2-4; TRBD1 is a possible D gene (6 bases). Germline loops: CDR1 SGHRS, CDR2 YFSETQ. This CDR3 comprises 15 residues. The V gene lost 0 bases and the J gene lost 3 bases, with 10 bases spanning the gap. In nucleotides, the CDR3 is TGCGCCAGCAGCTTGGCTGGGGGCGACAAAAACATTCAGTACTTC. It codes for CASSLAGGDKNIQYF. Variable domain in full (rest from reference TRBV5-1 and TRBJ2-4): KAGVTQTPRYLIKTRGQQVTLSCSPISGHRSVSWYQQTPGQGLQFLFEYFSETQRNKGNFPGRFSGRQFSNSRSEMNVSTLELGDSALYLCASSLAGGDKNIQYFGAGTRLSVL.